This entry features one T cell receptor (beta chain) sequence. Its antigen is unknown. Nothing much larger sits one base from this clone, and base qualities are not available. This specimen belongs to a study of blood T cell repertoires in COVID-19 (dated by TCRdb to between 2020 and 2021). In the study overall: Collaborator samples came from the United States, Italy and Spain and covered acute and convalescent phases of COVID-19. Samples came from the ongoing ImmuneRACE study (first 160 participants) plus 1,254 subjects from 6 global collaborators. Nearly every sample came with metadata listing a de-identified subject ID, COVID-19 status, age in years and sex. The dataset comprised deeply sampled blood TCRbeta repertoires from subjects exposed to, actively infected with, or recovered from COVID-19. HLA class I and class II types, where available, came from metadata supplied by the sample provider rather than from assay-based typing. The material from the prospective study consisted of cDNA or gDNA derived from T cells, B-cell-depleted T cells, or PBMCs. The repertoires were released in a freely available public database meant as a resource for research on the immune response to SARS-CoV-2. Results and caveats for the whole study, not just this receptor: The quantity of clinical and demographic metadata differed by source and by participant and was supplied without curation.

The CDR3 contains 23 residues, cysteine and phenylalanine counted. CDR3 DNA is the only sequence kept; it has 69 bases, read in frame from the first base. The immunoSEQ Assay, a bias-controlled multiplex PCR, was used to amplify TCRbeta CDR3 regions from genomic DNA. In the source study's methods: The number of nucleated cells in each sample was estimated by amplification of reference gene primers within the assay. Sequence reads were collapsed and filtered to measure the absolute abundance of every unique TCRbeta CDR3 rearrangement. For each sample, productive Simpson clonality was calculated by taking the square root of Simpson's diversity index across productive rearrangements. Here the immuneACCESS table is served through TCRdb, limited to in-frame sequences with V and J called. Missing clones are a known gap in these copies; in checked studies unresolved V genes cover under half, and the rest lacks a known reason. V, J and clone size were drawn from that table, and D and trimming were deduced from the DNA. For this sample there are 250,000 to 300,000 clones; around 86% appear just once. The ten largest account for about 3.6% of the sample.

Collaborating institutions collected whole blood in K2EDTA tubes following their own protocols. For TCRbeta analysis, collaborators shipped samples in one of three forms: frozen whole blood, isolated PBMCs, or DNA extracted from either of those sample types. The V and J genes are TRBV21-1 and TRBJ2-5; TRBD2, the table's D call, was not compared with the DNA. TRBV21-1 is termed a pseudogene. Source material: peripheral blood. This TCR was recovered from a man between 18 and 29 years old with active or convalescent COVID-19. The CDR3 reads as follows: CASRLWDSINPGLAALGQETQYF. The DNA sequence is TGTGCCAGCAGGCTATGGGACAGCATAAACCCGGGACTAGCGGCCCTCGGCCAAGAGACCCAGTACTTC.